These 10 T cell receptor beta chains originate from one sample sequenced in a study of shared clonotypes between healthy human individuals. Sequencing used immunoSEQ multiplex PCR; TCRdb keeps in-frame clones, though not all of them. The table includes fewer than 400,000 clones, 74% detected once. The sample comprised memory CD4+ T cells sorted from blood. Subset of the sample: CD45RA-negative fraction. Receptors were obtained from a young man in good health.

The rearrangement joins TRBV19 to TRBJ2-5; 10 nucleotides line up with TRBD2. This CDR3 contains 16 residues. Germline V CDR1 and CDR2: LNHDA, SQIVND (reference sequence). V dropped 5 bases and J dropped 2; count of bases not matched to a gene: 8. This CDR3 is CASSGRLAGFQETQYF. The DNA for the CDR3 is TGTGCCAGTAGTGGCAGACTAGCGGGTTTTCAAGAGACCCAGTACTTC. The variable domain in full, with the rest retrieved from reference TRBV19 and TRBJ2-5, is DGGITQSPKYLFRKEGQNVTLSCEQNLNHDAMYWYRQDPGQGLRLIYYSQIVNDFQKGDIAEGYSVSREKKESFPLTVTSAQKNPTAFYLCASSGRLAGFQETQYFGPGTRLLVL.

CDR3 region: CASSPRVPGQRNTIYF. Written as DNA, the CDR3 is TGTGCCAGCAGCCCAAGGGTGCCGGGACAGAGAAACACCATATATTTT. The chain joins TRBV11-2 to TRBJ1-3; the match to TRBD1 covers 7 bases. The CDR3 extends over 16 amino acids. Trimming at V came to 5 bases and at J to 5 bases, leaving 12 bases not matched to a gene. In germline, CDR1 is SGHAT, CDR2 FQNNGV.

V gene TRBV4-1 combines with J gene TRBJ2-7, with D tentatively TRBD2 (6 bases). CDR1 and CDR2 (germline): MGHRA, YSYEKL. Trimming removed 0 bases from V and 3 bases from J, with 27 bases in between. The CDR3 length is 20 residues. This CDR3 is CASSQDLGFGLGGGRYEQYF. CDR3 in DNA: TGCGCCAGCAGCCAAGATTTAGGATTTGGTTTGGGGGGAGGTCGCTACGAGCAGTACTTC.

CDR3 coding DNA: TGTGCCAGCAGCTTTACTCCGGGGGCAGAGACCCAGTACTTC. The encoded protein is CASSFTPGAETQYF. This chain uses TRBV7-2 with TRBJ2-5; D is perhaps TRBD1 or TRBD2 (6 bases each). The germline CDR1 and CDR2 sequences are SGHTA and FQGNSA. The CDR3 covers 14 residues. Trimming removed 3 bases at V and 4 bases at J, with 12 bases between. Drawing the rest from reference TRBV7-2 and TRBJ2-5, the complete variable domain is GAGVSQSPSNKVTEKGKDVELRCDPISGHTALYWYRQSLGQGLEFLIYFQGNSAPDKSGLPSDRFSAERTGGSVSTLTIQRTQQEDSAVYLCASSFTPGAETQYFGPGTRLLVL.

The chain carries TRBV7-7 and TRBJ2-5, with TRBD1 matching over 7 bases. V gave up 5 bases and J gave up 4 bases; unmatched junction bases: 7. Germline assignment: CDR1 SSHAT and CDR2 FNYEAQ (reference sequence). The CDR3 has 14 residues. DNA for the CDR3: TGTGCCAGCAGCCTTTCGACAGGGCGAGAGACCCAGTACTTC. This codes for CASSLSTGRETQYF.

This clone was seen only a few times. This chain connects TRBV18 to TRBJ1-1; a possible D gene is TRBD1 (5 bases). The CDR3 is 13 residues long. Germline CDR1 is KGHSH and CDR2 is LQKENI. V lost 6 bases and J 2 bases, leaving 10 bases between the germline ends. The CDR3 DNA reads TGTGCCAGCTCCGAACAGGCAAACACTGAAGCTTTCTTT. As protein: CASSEQANTEAFF.

Concerning this clone itself: This may come from a read error, since a much larger clone is one base off. The rearrangement links TRBV2 to TRBJ1-5, with unresolved D. The end of the DNA is better explained by TRBJ2-3, so the J call may be wrong. Germline CDR1 reads SNHLY; CDR2 reads FYNNEI. The CDR3 contains 15 residues. In DNA, the CDR3 is TGTGCCAGCAGTTTTGAGAGGTCTGACAATCAGCCCCAGTATTTT. Its protein is CASSFERSDNQPQYF.

This clone was observed a single time. This chain connects TRBV5-4 to TRBJ2-5, with D possibly TRBD1 on 5 matching bases. The germline gives CDR1 SGHNT, CDR2 YYREEE (reference sequence). CDR3 length equals 14 residues. With 0 bases removed from V and 2 bases from J, the gap between germline ends came to 8 bases. The CDR3 spells CASSLGQLQETQYF. CDR3 DNA sequence: TGTGCCAGCAGCTTGGGACAGTTGCAAGAGACCCAGTACTTC. The full variable domain, rest sourced from reference TRBV5-4 and TRBJ2-5, is ETGVTQSPTHLIKTRGQQVTLRCSSQSGHNTVSWYQQALGQGPQFIFQYYREEENGRGNFPPRFSGLQFPNYSSELNVNALELDDSALYLCASSLGQLQETQYFGPGTRLLVL.

The chain is built from TRBV11-2 and TRBJ1-3, with D possibly being TRBD1 (5 bases). This CDR3 comprises 15 residues. The V end was cut by 3 bases, the J end by 0 bases, with 9 bases between. Looked up from germline, CDR1 is SGHAT and CDR2 is FQNNGV. In DNA form, the CDR3 reads TGTGCCAGCAGCTTGGGACTGCACTCTGGAAACACCATATATTTT. Amino acid sequence: CASSLGLHSGNTIYF.

The chain recombines TRBV6-1 with TRBJ1-4; D unclear. CDR3 length equals 15 residues. Germline V gene sequence: CDR1 MNHNS, CDR2 SASEGT. Trimming removed 6 bases at V and 10 bases at J, with 21 bases between. CDR3 residues: CASSAMSGLEGKLFF. DNA for the CDR3: TGTGCCAGCAGCGCGATGTCCGGGTTAGAAGGAAAACTGTTTTTT.